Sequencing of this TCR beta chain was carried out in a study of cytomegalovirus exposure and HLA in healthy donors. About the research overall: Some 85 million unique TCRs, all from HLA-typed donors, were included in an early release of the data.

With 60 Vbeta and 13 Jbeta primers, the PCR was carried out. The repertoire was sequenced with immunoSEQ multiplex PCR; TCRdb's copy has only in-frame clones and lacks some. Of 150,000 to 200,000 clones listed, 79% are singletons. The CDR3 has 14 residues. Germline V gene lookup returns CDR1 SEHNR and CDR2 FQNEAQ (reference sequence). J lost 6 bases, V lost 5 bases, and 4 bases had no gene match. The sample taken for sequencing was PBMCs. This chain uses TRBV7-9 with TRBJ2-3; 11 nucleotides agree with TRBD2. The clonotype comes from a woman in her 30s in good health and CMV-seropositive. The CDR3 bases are TGTGCCAGCAGCCCTAGCGGGGGGTCCGATACGCAGTATTTT. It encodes CASSPSGGSDTQYF.